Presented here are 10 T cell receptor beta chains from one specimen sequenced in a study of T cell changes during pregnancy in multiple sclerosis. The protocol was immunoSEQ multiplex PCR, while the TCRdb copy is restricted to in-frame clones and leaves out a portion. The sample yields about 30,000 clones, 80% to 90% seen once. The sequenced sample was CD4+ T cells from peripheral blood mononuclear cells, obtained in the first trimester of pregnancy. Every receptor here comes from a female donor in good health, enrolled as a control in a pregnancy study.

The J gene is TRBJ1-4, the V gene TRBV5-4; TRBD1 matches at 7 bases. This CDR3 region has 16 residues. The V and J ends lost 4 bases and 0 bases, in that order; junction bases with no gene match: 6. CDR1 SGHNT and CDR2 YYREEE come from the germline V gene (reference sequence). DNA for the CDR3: TGTGCCAGCAGCCCCGGACAGGCGGCAACTAATGAAAAACTGTTTTTT. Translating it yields CASSPGQAATNEKLFF.

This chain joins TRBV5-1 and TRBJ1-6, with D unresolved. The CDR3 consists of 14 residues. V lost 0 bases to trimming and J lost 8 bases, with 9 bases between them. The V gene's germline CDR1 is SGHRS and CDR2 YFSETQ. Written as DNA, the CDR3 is TGCGCCAGCAGCTTGGTGGCCACCTATTCACCCCTCCACTTT. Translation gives CASSLVATYSPLHF.

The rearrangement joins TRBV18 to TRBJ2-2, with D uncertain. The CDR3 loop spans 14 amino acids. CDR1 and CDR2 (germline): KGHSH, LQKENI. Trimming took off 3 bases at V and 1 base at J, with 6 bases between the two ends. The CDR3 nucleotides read TGTGCCAGCTCACCCCCCAGGAACACCGGGGAGCTGTTTTTT. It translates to CASSPPRNTGELFF. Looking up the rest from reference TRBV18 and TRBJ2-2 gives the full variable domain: NAGVMQNPRHLVRRRGQEARLRCSPMKGHSHVYWYRQLPEEGLKFMVYLQKENIIDESGMPKERFSAEFPKEGPSILRIQQVVRGDSAAYFCASSPPRNTGELFFGEGSRLTVL.

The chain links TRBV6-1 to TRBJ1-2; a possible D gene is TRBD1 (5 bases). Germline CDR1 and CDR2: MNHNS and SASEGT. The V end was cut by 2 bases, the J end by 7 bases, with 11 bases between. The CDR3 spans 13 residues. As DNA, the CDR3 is TGTGCCAGCAGTGAAACGACAGTAAGTGGCTACACCTTC. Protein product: CASSETTVSGYTF.

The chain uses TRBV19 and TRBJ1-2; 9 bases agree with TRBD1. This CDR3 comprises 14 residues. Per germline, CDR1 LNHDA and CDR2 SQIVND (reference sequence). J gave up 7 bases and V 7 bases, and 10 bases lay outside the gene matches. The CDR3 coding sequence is TGTGCCAGTACCCAGGGACAGGGAATCTTTGGCTACACCTTC. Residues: CASTQGQGIFGYTF.

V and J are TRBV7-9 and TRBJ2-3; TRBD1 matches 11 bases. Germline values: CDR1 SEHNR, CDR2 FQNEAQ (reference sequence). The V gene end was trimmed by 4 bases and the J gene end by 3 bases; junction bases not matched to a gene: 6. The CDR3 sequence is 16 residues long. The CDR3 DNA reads TGTGCCAGCAGCTCCGGACAGGGGGCCAGGACAGATACGCAGTATTTT. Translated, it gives CASSSGQGARTDTQYF.

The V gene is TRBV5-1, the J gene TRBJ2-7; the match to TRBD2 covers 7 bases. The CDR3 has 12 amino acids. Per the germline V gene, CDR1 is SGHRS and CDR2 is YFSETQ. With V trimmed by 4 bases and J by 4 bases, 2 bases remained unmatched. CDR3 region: CASSPSGYEQYF. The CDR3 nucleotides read TGCGCCAGCAGCCCTAGCGGTTACGAGCAGTACTTC.

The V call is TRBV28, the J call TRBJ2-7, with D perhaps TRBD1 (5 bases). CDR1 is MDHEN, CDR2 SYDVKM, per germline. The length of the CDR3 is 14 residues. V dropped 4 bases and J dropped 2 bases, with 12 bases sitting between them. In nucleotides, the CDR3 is TGTGCCAGCAGTTGGACATATACTCCCTACGAGCAGTACTTC. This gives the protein CASSWTYTPYEQYF. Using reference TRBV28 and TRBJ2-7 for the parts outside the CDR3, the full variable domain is DVKVTQSSRYLVKRTGEKVFLECVQDMDHENMFWYRQDPGLGLRLIYFSYDVKMKEKGDIPEGYSVSREKKERFSLILESASTNQTSMYLCASSWTYTPYEQYFGPGTRLTVT.

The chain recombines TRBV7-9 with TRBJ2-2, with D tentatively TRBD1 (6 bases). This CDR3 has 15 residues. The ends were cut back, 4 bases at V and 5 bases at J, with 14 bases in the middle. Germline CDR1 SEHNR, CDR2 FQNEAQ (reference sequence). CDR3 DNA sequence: TGTGCCAGCAGCTCGCCCGGGACAAGAACCGGGGAGCTGTTTTTT. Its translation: CASSSPGTRTGELFF.

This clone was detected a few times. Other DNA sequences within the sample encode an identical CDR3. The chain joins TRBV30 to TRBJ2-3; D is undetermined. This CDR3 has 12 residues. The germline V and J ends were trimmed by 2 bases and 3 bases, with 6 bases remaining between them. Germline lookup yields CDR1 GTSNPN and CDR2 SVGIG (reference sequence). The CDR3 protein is CAWSPLTDTQYF. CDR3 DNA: TGTGCCTGGAGTCCCCTGACAGATACGCAGTATTTT.